The source of this TCR beta chain is a study of T cells in tumors after PD-1 blockade (dated by TCRdb to the late 2010s). Turning to the overall study: Patients were excluded if they had prior checkpoint blockade, use of systemic immunosuppressants, or recent radiotherapy or other anti-cancer therapy within 4 weeks. Peripheral blood samples averaged about 120,000 TCR templates (range about 24,679-290,000) and 35,000 to 40,000 unique clonotypes. Paired single-cell RNA and TCR sequencing was performed on site-matched tumors from BCC or SCC patients before and after anti-PD-1 therapy. A subset of patients also received ongoing daily vismodegib 150 mg during anti-PD-1 treatment. To compare blood and tumor clonotypes, bulk TCR sequencing was performed on about 11 peripheral blood samples from roughly 5 patients. Patients received pembrolizumab 200 mg every 3 weeks or cemiplimab 350 mg every 2 weeks. Clinical response was assessed using RECIST version 1.1.

For bulk TCRbeta sequencing, genomic DNA was extracted from tumor biopsies or peripheral blood, and input amounts ranged from roughly 550 ng to 6,500 ng. All patients had histologically proven advanced or metastatic basal or squamous cell carcinoma and were poor candidates for surgical resection. The basal cell carcinoma cohort was made up of more than 10 patients, and bulk tumor TCR sequencing was performed for roughly 8 of these patients. The research as a whole found: Where the novel T cell clones came from was not identified, and possible sources could include lymphoid organs or rare unexpanded clones inside the tumor or in the tumor periphery. Approximately 38% of tumor TCR clonotypes were found in blood, and some novel exhausted tumor clones appeared in pre-treatment blood, suggesting peripheral recruitment.

The CDR3 contains 15 residues, cysteine and phenylalanine counted. Only the CDR3 region is kept as DNA, spanning 45 bases read in frame from base 1. The germline V end is reduced by 6 bases and the J end by 0 bases; junction bases left unmatched: 5. As encoded in the germline V gene, CDR1 is MRHNA while CDR2 is SNTAGT. The immunoSEQ platform was used for deep TCRbeta sequencing. The study's processing was this. For further analysis, only productive rearrangements were exported out of the immunoSEQ Analyzer. T cell phenotypes were assigned to bulk TCRbeta clonotypes by matching the clonotypes to single-cell RNA+TCR-seq clones with the same TCRbeta sequence. Using bulk TCR sequencing data, clone enrichment in tumor was calculated by dividing a clone's tumor frequency by the same clone's PBMC frequency. GLIPH was used to sort TCRs into specificity groups, which are clusters of distinct TCRs that likely recognize common antigens through shared CDR3 motifs. TCRdb mirrors the immuneACCESS table, restricted to in-frame sequences. Some clones are absent from its copies; in checked studies, under half trace to an unresolved V gene, and the reason for the others is unknown. V and J calls and clone size come straight from that table; D and trimming were deduced from the DNA. This sample is represented by approximately 20,000 clones; about 84% of them were singletons. In total, the top ten clones hold roughly 25% of the sample.

Concerning this clone: This receptor's antigen is unknown. No base-level quality is on record; no much larger clone is a single base apart.

The receptor was isolated from a human donor with advanced basal cell or squamous cell carcinoma (not recorded which). The V and J segments used are TRBV6-4 and TRBJ2-1; 7 central nucleotides agree with TRBD1. Sequenced here: PBMCs, sampled after anti-PD-1 therapy. The DNA sequence follows: TGTGCCAGCAGCTTCAGGGACAGCTCCTACAATGAGCAGTTCTTC. Translated, it gives CASSFRDSSYNEQFF.